This T cell receptor (beta chain) was identified in a study of response to subunit inactivated influenza vaccine. TCRdb reanalysed the RT-PCR reads using MiXCR and keeps one entry per CDR3 protein. This table has 500,000 to 550,000 distinct CDR3 sequences, more than 7% appearing once. Study-level findings and limits: Each seasonal influenza vaccination, the authors suggested, recruits few new T cells.

Regarding this clonotype: What it recognizes is unknown.

This TCR derives from a man aged 50-75 years who received an inactivated influenza vaccine. The material sequenced was PBMCs from blood, taken less than 30 months after vaccination.

Here the CDR3 reads CSAIRGGSSEQYF. DNA for the CDR3: TGCAGCGCCATCAGGGGTGGGTCGTCCGAGCAGTACTTC. This chain joins TRBV29-1 and TRBJ2-7, with D perhaps matching TRBD1 (6 bases). CDR1 and CDR2 (germline): SQVTM, ANQGSEA. The CDR3 loop spans 13 amino acids. Trimming took 7 bases from V and 6 from J, leaving 19 bases between them.